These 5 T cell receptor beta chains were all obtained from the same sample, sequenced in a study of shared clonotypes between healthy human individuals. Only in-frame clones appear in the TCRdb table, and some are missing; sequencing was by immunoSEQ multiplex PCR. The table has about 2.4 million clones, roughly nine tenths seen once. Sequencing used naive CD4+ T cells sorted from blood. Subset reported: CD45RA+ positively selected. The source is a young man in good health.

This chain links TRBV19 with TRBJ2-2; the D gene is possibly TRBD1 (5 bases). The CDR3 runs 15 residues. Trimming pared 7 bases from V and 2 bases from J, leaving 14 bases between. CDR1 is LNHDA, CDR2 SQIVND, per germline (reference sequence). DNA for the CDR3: TGTGCCAGTAATCCGACAGAACTAAACACCGGGGAGCTGTTTTTT. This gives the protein CASNPTELNTGELFF.

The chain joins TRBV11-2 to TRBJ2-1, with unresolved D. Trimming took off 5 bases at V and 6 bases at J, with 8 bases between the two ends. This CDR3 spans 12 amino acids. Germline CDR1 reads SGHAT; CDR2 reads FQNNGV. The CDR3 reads CASSPLGNEQFF. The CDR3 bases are TGTGCCAGCAGCCCGCTAGGCAATGAGCAGTTCTTC. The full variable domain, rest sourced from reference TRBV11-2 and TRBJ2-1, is EAGVAQSPRYKIIEKRQSVAFWCNPISGHATLYWYQQILGQGPKLLIQFQNNGVVDDSQLPKDRFSAERLKGVDSTLKIQPAKLEDSAVYLCASSPLGNEQFFGPGTRLTVL.

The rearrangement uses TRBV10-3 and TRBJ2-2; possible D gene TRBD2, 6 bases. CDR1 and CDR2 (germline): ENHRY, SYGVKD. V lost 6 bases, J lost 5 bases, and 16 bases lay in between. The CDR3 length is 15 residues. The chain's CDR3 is CAISGVGLNTGELFF. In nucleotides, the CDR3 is TGTGCCATCAGCGGGGTGGGACTCAATACCGGGGAGCTGTTTTTT.

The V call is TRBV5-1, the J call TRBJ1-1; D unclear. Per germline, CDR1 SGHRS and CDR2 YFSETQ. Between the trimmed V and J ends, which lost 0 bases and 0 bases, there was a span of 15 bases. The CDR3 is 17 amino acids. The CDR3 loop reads CASSLGVGLGMNTEAFF. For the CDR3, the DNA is TGCGCCAGCAGCTTGGGTGTGGGATTAGGTATGAACACTGAAGCTTTCTTT.

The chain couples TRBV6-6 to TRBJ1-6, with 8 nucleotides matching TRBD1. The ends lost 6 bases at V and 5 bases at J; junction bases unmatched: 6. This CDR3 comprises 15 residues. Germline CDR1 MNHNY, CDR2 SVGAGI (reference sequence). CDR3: CASSLQGVDNSPLHF. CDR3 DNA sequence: TGTGCCAGCAGCCTACAGGGGGTGGATAATTCACCCCTCCACTTT.